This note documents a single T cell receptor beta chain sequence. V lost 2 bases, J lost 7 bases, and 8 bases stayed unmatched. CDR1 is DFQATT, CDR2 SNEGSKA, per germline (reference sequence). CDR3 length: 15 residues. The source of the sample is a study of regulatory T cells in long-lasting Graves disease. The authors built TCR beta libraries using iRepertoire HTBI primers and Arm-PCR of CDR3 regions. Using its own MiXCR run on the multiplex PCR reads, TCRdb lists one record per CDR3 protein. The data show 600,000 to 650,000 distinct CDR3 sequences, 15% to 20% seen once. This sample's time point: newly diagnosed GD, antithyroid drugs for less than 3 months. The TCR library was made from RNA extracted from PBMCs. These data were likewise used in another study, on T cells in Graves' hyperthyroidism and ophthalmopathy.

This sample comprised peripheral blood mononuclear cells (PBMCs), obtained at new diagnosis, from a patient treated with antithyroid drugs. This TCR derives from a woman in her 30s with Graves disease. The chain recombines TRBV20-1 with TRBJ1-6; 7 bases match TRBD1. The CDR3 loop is CSARNPGQMNSPLHF. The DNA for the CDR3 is TGCAGTGCTAGAAACCCGGGACAGATGAATTCACCCCTCCACTTT.